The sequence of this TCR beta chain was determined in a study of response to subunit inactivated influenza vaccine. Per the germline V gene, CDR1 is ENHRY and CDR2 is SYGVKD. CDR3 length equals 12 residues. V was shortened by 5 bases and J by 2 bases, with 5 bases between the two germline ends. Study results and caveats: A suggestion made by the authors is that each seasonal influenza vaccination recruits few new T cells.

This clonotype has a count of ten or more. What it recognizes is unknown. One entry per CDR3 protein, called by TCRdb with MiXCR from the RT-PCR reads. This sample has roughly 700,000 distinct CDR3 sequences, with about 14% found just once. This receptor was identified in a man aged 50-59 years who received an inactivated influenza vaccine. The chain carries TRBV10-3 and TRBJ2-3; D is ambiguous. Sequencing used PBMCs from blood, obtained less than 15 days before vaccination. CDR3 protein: CAISPTTDTQYF. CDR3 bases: TGTGCCATCAGTCCAACCACAGATACGCAGTATTTT.